These T cell receptor beta chains were read from a single sample in a study of T cell responses to AZD1222 COVID-19 vaccine. The protocol was immunoSEQ multiplex PCR, while the TCRdb copy is restricted to in-frame clones and leaves out a portion. The sample records 100,000 to 150,000 clones, approximately 85% being singletons. The source was peripheral blood, collected on day 0 of AZD1222 vaccination. The source is an adult in good health. CDR3s include the opening cysteine and the closing phenylalanine or tryptophan. Fields, in order: D gene, J gene, clone size, V gene, CDR3 protein, CDR3 DNA. The D gene is left open where the match is weak. Not every row has a clone size; where given, it reads once, few, many or a size class.

NA	TRBJ1-1	NA	TRBV6-2/TRBV6-3	CASSYSANTEAFF	TGTGCCAGCAGTTACTCAGCGAACACTGAAGCTTTCTTT
NA	TRBJ2-4	NA	TRBV19	CASRDRPPGGKNIQYF	TGTGCCAGTAGGGACCGACCGCCCGGCGGAAAAAACATTCAGTACTTC
TRBD2	TRBJ2-5	NA	TRBV7-3	CASSPGGGDWETQYF	TGTGCCAGCAGCCCTGGCGGGGGAGACTGGGAGACCCAGTACTTC
NA	TRBJ2-7	NA	TRBV11-3	CASSPKGIHEQYF	TGTGCCAGCAGCCCGAAGGGTATCCACGAGCAGTACTTC
NA	TRBJ1-5	NA	TRBV24-1	CATSDYGVQPQHF	TGTGCCACCAGTGATTACGGCGTCCAGCCCCAGCATTTT
TRBD2	TRBJ2-1	NA	TRBV5-8	CASSLLPTSGLYNEQFF	TGTGCCAGCAGCTTGCTGCCTACTAGCGGACTTTACAATGAGCAGTTCTTC
NA	TRBJ2-7	NA	TRBV10-3	CAIRDGGYYEQYF	TGTGCCATCCGGGACGGAGGGTACTACGAGCAGTACTTC
TRBD2	TRBJ2-1	once	TRBV4-3	CASSQEPTSGGPGEQFF	TGCGCCAGCAGCCAAGAACCGACTAGCGGGGGCCCCGGTGAGCAGTTCTTC
TRBD1	TRBJ1-2	NA	TRBV12-3/TRBV12-4	CASNPGGDGYTF	TGTGCCAGCAATCCAGGGGGAGATGGCTACACCTTC
NA	TRBJ2-3	NA	TRBV7-3	CASSLIGSDTQYF	TGTGCCAGCAGCTTAATTGGCTCAGATACGCAGTATTTT
NA	TRBJ1-1	NA	TRBV12-2	CASRHTDGQGETEAFF	TGTGCAAGTCGCCACACCGACGGACAGGGAGAAACTGAAGCTTTCTTT
TRBD2	TRBJ2-5	once	TRBV13	CASSLIGGKGLWEETQYF	TGTGCCAGCAGCTTAATCGGGGGGAAGGGACTGTGGGAAGAGACCCAGTACTTC
TRBD2	TRBJ2-2	NA	TRBV2	CASSSEGLPTGELFF	TGTGCCAGCAGTTCGGAGGGACTACCCACCGGGGAGCTGTTTTTT
NA	TRBJ2-7	NA	TRBV9	CASSPRSYEQYF	TGTGCCAGCAGCCCCCGCTCCTACGAGCAGTACTTC
NA	TRBJ1-1	NA	TRBV9	CASSVAGQSTEAFF	TGTGCCAGCAGCGTAGCTGGGCAATCTACTGAAGCTTTCTTT
NA	TRBJ1-3	NA	TRBV2	CASTPDLGVGGNTIYF	TGTGCCAGCACACCCGATCTTGGGGTGGGAGGAAACACCATATATTTT
NA	TRBJ2-7	NA	TRBV11-2	CASSRGHYEQYF	TGTGCCAGCAGTCGGGGGCACTACGAGCAGTACTTC
TRBD2	TRBJ2-7	NA	TRBV2	CASKGLAPYEQYF	TGTGCCAGCAAGGGACTAGCACCCTACGAGCAGTACTTC